This T cell receptor (beta chain) derives from a study of beta chain features in type 1 diabetes. The study reverse transcribed the entire isolated RNA, so it sequenced expressed TCRB transcripts. The data were produced by immunoSEQ multiplex PCR, yet TCRdb's version contains in-frame clones alone and is incomplete. Counted here are roughly 340,000 clones, over 10% occurring once; the ten biggest clones make up approximately 0.011%. Points from the study as a whole: Significant though moderate, a shortening of TCRB CDR3s appeared in all four CD4+ subsets of Type 1 diabetes patients. Compared with healthy donors, patients appeared to share more similar naive, central memory and regulatory TCRB repertoires. Cells with high TCR expression could be over-represented by cDNA sequencing. HLA effects on TCRB rearrangement stayed unresolved here.

In regard to this clone: Its specificity is unknown.

The clonotype comes from a woman aged 18-29 years with type 1 diabetes. Sequences were obtained from naive CD4+ T cells from blood.

The CDR3 region has the DNA TGTGCCAGCTCACCTTGGATACCGACAGTATCCTCTGTACGCACCGGGGAGCTGTTTTTT. Its translation is CASSPWIPTVSSVRTGELFF. The chain links TRBV18 to TRBJ2-2, with D perhaps matching TRBD1 (5 bases). The CDR3 length is 20 residues. The V end was cut by 3 bases, the J end by 4 bases, with 27 bases between. Germline CDR1 KGHSH, CDR2 LQKENI.